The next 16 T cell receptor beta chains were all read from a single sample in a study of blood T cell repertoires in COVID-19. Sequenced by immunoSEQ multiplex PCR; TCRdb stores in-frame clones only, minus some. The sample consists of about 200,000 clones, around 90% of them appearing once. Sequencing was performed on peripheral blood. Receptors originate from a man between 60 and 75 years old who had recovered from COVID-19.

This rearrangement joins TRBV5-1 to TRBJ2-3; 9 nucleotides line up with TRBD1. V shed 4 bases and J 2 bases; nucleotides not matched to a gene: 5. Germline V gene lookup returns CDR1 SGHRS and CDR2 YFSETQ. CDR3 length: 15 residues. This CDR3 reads CASSPGTGSTDTQYF. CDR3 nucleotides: TGCGCCAGCAGCCCCGGGACAGGGTCCACAGATACGCAGTATTTT.

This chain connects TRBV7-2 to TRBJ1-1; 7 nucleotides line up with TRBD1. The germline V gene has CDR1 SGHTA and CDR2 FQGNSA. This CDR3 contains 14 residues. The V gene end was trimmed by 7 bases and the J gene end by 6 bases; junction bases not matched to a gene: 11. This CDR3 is CASKTTGAGAEAFF. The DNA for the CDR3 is TGTGCCAGCAAGACTACAGGGGCTGGGGCTGAAGCTTTCTTT. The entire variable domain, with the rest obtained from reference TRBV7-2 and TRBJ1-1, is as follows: GAGVSQSPSNKVTEKGKDVELRCDPISGHTALYWYRQSLGQGLEFLIYFQGNSAPDKSGLPSDRFSAERTGGSVSTLTIQRTQQEDSAVYLCASKTTGAGAEAFFGQGTRLTVV.

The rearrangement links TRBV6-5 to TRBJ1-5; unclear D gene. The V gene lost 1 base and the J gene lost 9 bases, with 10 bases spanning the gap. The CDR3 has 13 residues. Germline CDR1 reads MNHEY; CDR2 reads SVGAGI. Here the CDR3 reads CASSYYLSGPQHF. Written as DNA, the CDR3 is TGTGCCAGCAGTTACTACCTATCAGGGCCCCAGCATTTT.

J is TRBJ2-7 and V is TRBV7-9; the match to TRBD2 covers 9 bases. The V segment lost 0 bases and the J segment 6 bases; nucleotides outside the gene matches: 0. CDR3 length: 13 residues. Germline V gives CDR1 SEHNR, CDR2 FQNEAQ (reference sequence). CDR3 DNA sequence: TGTGCCAGCAGCTTAGCGCGGGGGGGCGAGCAGTACTTC. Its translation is CASSLARGGEQYF.

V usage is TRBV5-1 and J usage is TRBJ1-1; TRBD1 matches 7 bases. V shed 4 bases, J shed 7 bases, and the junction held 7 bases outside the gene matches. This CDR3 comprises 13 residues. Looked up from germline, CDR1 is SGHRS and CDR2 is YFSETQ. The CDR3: CASSIRTGYEAFF. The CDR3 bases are TGCGCCAGCAGCATTAGGACAGGTTATGAAGCTTTCTTT.

CDR3 nucleotide sequence: TGTGCCAGTAGCAAACCCGGCGACAGGGGGATCAATGAGCAGTTCTTC. Its translation is CASSKPGDRGINEQFF. The rearrangement joins TRBV19 to TRBJ2-1, with 9 bases that match TRBD1. CDR3 size: 16 residues. CDR1 and CDR2 from the germline V gene are LNHDA and SQIVND (reference sequence). The trim removed 6 bases at V and 6 bases at J, leaving 12 bases unmatched.

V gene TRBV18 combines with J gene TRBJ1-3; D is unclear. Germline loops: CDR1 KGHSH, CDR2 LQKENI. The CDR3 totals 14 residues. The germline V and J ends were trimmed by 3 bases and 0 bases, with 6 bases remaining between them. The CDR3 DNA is TGTGCCAGCTCACCCCAGTACTCTGGAAACACCATATATTTT. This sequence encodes CASSPQYSGNTIYF.

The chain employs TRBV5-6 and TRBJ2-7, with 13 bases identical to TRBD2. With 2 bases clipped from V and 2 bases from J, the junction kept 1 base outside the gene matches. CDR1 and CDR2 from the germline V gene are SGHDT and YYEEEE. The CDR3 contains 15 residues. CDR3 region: CASSLGTSGTYEQYF. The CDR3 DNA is TGTGCCAGCAGCTTAGGGACTAGCGGGACCTACGAGCAGTACTTC.

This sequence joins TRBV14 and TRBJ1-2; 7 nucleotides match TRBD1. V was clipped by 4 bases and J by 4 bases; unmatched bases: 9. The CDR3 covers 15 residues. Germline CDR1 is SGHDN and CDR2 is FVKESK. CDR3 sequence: CASSPTWAGGYGYTF. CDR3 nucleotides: TGTGCCAGCAGCCCAACGTGGGCAGGGGGCTATGGCTACACCTTC.

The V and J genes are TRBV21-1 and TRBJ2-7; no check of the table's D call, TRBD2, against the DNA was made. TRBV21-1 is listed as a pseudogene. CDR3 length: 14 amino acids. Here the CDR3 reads CASSRVKRNYEQYF. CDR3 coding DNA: TGTGCCAGCAGCAGAGTAAAGCGGAACTACGAGCAGTACTTC.

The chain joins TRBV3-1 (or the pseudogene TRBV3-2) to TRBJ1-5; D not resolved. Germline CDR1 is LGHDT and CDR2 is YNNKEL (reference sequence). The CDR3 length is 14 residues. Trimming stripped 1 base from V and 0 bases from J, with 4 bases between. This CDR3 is CASSQGLSNQPQHF. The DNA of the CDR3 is TGTGCCAGCAGCCAAGGTCTTAGCAATCAGCCCCAGCATTTT.

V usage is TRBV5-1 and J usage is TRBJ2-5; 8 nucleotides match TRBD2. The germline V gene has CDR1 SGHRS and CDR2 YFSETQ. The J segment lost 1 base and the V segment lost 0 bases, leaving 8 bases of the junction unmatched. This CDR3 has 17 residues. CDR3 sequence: CASSLERRGALQETQYF. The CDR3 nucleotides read TGCGCCAGCAGCTTGGAGAGGCGGGGGGCTCTCCAAGAGACCCAGTACTTC.

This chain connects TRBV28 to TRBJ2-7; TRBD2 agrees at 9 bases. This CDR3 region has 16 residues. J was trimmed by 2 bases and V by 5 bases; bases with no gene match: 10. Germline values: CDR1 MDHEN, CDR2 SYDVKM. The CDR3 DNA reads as TGTGCCAGCAGTGTCCTGGGGCTAGCGGGAACCTACGAGCAGTACTTC. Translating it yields CASSVLGLAGTYEQYF.

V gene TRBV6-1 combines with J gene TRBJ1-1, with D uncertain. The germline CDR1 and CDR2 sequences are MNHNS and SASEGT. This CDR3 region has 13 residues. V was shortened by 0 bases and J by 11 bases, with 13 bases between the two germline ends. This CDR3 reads CASSEAGGLRAFF. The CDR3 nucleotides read TGTGCCAGCAGTGAAGCCGGAGGTCTGAGGGCTTTCTTT.

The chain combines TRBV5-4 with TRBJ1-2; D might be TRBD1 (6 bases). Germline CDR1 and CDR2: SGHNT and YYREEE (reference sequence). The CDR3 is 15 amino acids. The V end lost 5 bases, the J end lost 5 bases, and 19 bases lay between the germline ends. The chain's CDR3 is CASSRGGAKEYGYTF. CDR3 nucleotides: TGTGCCAGCAGTCGTGGGGGGGCCAAGGAATATGGCTACACCTTC. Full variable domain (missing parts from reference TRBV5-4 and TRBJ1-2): ETGVTQSPTHLIKTRGQQVTLRCSSQSGHNTVSWYQQALGQGPQFIFQYYREEENGRGNFPPRFSGLQFPNYSSELNVNALELDDSALYLCASSRGGAKEYGYTFGSGTRLTVV.

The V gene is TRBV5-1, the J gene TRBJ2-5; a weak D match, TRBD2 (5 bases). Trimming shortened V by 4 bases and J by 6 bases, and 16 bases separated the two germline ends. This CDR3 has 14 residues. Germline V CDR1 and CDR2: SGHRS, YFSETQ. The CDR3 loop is CASSPDSSEQTQYF. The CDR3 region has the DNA TGCGCCAGCAGCCCGGACTCTTCGGAACAGACCCAGTACTTC.